This passage covers 30 T cell receptor beta chains from one sample sequenced in a study of blood T cell repertoires in COVID-19. The assay was immunoSEQ multiplex PCR, and TCRdb's table has in-frame clones only and misses some. The sample records fewer than 75,000 clones, 86% being singletons. The sample taken for sequencing was peripheral blood. These receptors were obtained from a man aged 45-65 years with active COVID-19.

The chain is built from TRBV5-4 and TRBJ2-1; maybe TRBD1 (5 bases). Germline lookup yields CDR1 SGHNT and CDR2 YYREEE (reference sequence). There are 15 residues in the CDR3. V was pared by 0 bases and J by 5 bases, with 12 bases between. CDR3 loop: CASSLGDRKDNEQFF. CDR3 nucleotide sequence: TGTGCCAGCAGCTTGGGAGACAGAAAGGACAATGAGCAGTTCTTC.

The rearrangement links TRBV2 to TRBJ2-7; a possible D gene is TRBD2 (5 bases). V shed 6 bases and J shed 6 bases, with 12 bases lying between them. The germline V gene has CDR1 SNHLY and CDR2 FYNNEI. This CDR3 has 12 residues. CDR3 residues: CASSLGLGEQYF. The CDR3 DNA follows: TGTGCCAGCAGCCTAGGACTGGGCGAGCAGTACTTC. The full variable domain, with the rest looked up from reference TRBV2 and TRBJ2-7, is EPEVTQTPSHQVTQMGQEVILRCVPISNHLYFYWYRQILGQKVEFLVSFYNNEISEKSEIFDDQFSVERPDGSNFTLKIRSTKLEDSAMYFCASSLGLGEQYFGPGTRLTVT.

V is TRBV18 and J is TRBJ2-2; 13 nucleotides match TRBD2. The CDR3 totals 18 residues. Germline assignment: CDR1 KGHSH and CDR2 LQKENI. The J segment lost 0 bases and the V segment lost 6 bases, leaving 7 bases of the junction unmatched. The CDR3 loop reads CASSRILAGGTNTGELFF. The CDR3 DNA reads as TGTGCCAGCTCTCGGATACTAGCGGGAGGGACGAACACCGGGGAGCTGTTTTTT.

This chain links TRBV15 with TRBJ2-7, with D possibly being TRBD2 (5 bases). Per the germline V gene, CDR1 is LNHNV and CDR2 is YYDKDF (reference sequence). The CDR3 is 13 amino acids. The V end was cut by 5 bases, the J end by 3 bases, with 11 bases between. The CDR3 sequence: CATSDREVYEQYF. The CDR3 DNA reads as TGTGCCACCAGCGACCGGGAAGTCTACGAGCAGTACTTC.

V is TRBV15 and J is TRBJ2-1; 9 bases are shared with TRBD2. CDR1 is LNHNV and CDR2 is YYDKDF in the germline V gene (reference sequence). V was pared by 1 base and J by 6 bases, with 10 bases of the junction left unmatched. The CDR3 contains 17 residues. DNA of the CDR3: TGTGCCACCAGCAGAGGATTAGGCGGGGGGGCCTCCAATGAGCAGTTCTTC. Protein sequence: CATSRGLGGGASNEQFF. Together with reference TRBV15 and TRBJ2-1, the CDR3 gives the full variable domain: DAMVIQNPRYQVTQFGKPVTLSCSQTLNHNVMYWYQQKSSQAPKLLFHYYDKDFNNEADTPDNFQSRRPNTSFCFLDIRSPGLGDTAMYLCATSRGLGGGASNEQFFGPGTRLTVL.

The chain links TRBV3-1 (or the pseudogene TRBV3-2) to TRBJ2-3; 7 positions match TRBD1. Germline CDR1 and CDR2: LGHDT and YNNKEL (reference sequence). The CDR3 spans 13 residues. V was pared by 1 base and J by 9 bases, with 4 bases of the junction left unmatched. In nucleotides, the CDR3 is TGTGCCAGCAGCCAAGTAAACAGGGGCACGCAGTATTTT. Residues: CASSQVNRGTQYF.

The chain joins TRBV2 to TRBJ2-7; D possibly corresponds to TRBD2 (6 bases). Trimming shortened V by 6 bases and J by 5 bases, and 17 bases separated the two germline ends. The CDR3 runs 14 residues. Germline lookup yields CDR1 SNHLY and CDR2 FYNNEI. In DNA form, the CDR3 reads TGTGCCAGCAGACCGACTAGGGCTGATGACGAGCAGTACTTC. The encoded protein is CASRPTRADDEQYF.

The V call is TRBV29-1, the J call TRBJ2-3; D gene uncertain. Germline CDR1 SQVTM, CDR2 ANQGSEA. V lost 2 bases, J lost 2 bases, and 11 bases lay in between. The length of the CDR3 is 14 residues. CDR3 amino acids: CSVERRTSTDTQYF. The CDR3 coding sequence is TGCAGCGTTGAAAGGAGAACCTCCACAGATACGCAGTATTTT.

The chain links TRBV7-2 to TRBJ2-5; D is ambiguous. Germline loops: CDR1 SGHTA, CDR2 FQGNSA. The CDR3 consists of 13 residues. Trimming left V 1 base short and J 3 bases short, with 6 bases between. CDR3: CASSLERKETQYF. The CDR3 DNA follows: TGTGCCAGCAGCTTAGAGCGCAAAGAGACCCAGTACTTC.

The chain couples TRBV19 to TRBJ2-5; D perhaps matches TRBD1 (6 bases). Looked up from germline, CDR1 is LNHDA and CDR2 is SQIVND (reference sequence). V was clipped by 5 bases and J by 1 base, with 20 bases between them. The CDR3 has 17 amino acids. This chain's CDR3 is CASSPLVPGEPQETQYF. The CDR3 DNA sequence: TGTGCCAGTAGTCCCCTCGTTCCAGGGGAGCCCCAAGAGACCCAGTACTTC.

The chain employs TRBV3-1 (or the pseudogene TRBV3-2) and TRBJ2-3, with a weak D call TRBD2 (7 bases). Germline values: CDR1 LGHDT, CDR2 YNNKEL (reference sequence). The CDR3 totals 15 residues. The V and J ends lost 2 bases and 3 bases respectively, with 12 bases between them. The CDR3 loop is CASSQRGRETDTQYF. As DNA, the CDR3 is TGTGCCAGCAGCCAACGGGGGCGGGAGACAGATACGCAGTATTTT.

The chain employs TRBV4-2 and TRBJ2-7, with 10 bases aligning to TRBD2. CDR1 and CDR2 from the germline V gene are LGHNA and YNFKEQ. This CDR3 has 17 amino acids. With V trimmed by 1 base and J by 6 bases, 12 bases remained unmatched. CDR3 bases: TGTGCCAGCAGCCAAGTGAAGGGGCTAGCGGGAGTATCCGAGCAGTACTTC. Translating gives CASSQVKGLAGVSEQYF.

The rearrangement joins TRBV3-1 (or the pseudogene TRBV3-2) to TRBJ2-3, with 12 bases aligning to TRBD2. Trimming cost V 1 base and J 2 bases; bases outside gene matches: 4. The germline gives CDR1 LGHDT, CDR2 YNNKEL (reference sequence). CDR3 length: 17 residues. CDR3 region: CASSQGLAGAPTDTQYF. In DNA form, the CDR3 reads TGTGCCAGCAGCCAAGGACTAGCGGGGGCCCCCACAGATACGCAGTATTTT.

The V and J genes are TRBV28 and TRBJ2-1; D is unclear. Germline V CDR1 and CDR2: MDHEN, SYDVKM. The germline V and J ends were trimmed by 6 bases and 4 bases, with 19 bases remaining between them. CDR3 length equals 16 residues. This CDR3 is CASSSPESSLYNEQFF. The CDR3 DNA is TGTGCCAGCAGCTCCCCGGAGTCCAGCCTTTACAATGAGCAGTTCTTC. Together with reference TRBV28 and TRBJ2-1, the CDR3 gives the full variable domain: DVKVTQSSRYLVKRTGEKVFLECVQDMDHENMFWYRQDPGLGLRLIYFSYDVKMKEKGDIPEGYSVSREKKERFSLILESASTNQTSMYLCASSSPESSLYNEQFFGPGTRLTVL.

The chain is built from TRBV13 and TRBJ2-7, with TRBD2 matching 7 bases. J was trimmed by 6 bases and V by 4 bases; bases with no gene match: 6. The CDR3 is made up of 13 amino acids. CDR1 and CDR2 from the germline V gene are PRHDT and FYEKMQ (reference sequence). The DNA of the CDR3 is TGTGCCAGCAGCTCCGGACTAGTAAGCGAGCAGTACTTC. This encodes CASSSGLVSEQYF.

The chain uses TRBV5-1 and TRBJ2-1; D is undetermined. Trimming removed 0 bases at V and 9 bases at J, with 10 bases between. CDR1 and CDR2 from the germline V gene are SGHRS and YFSETQ. The CDR3 covers 13 residues. The CDR3 region has the DNA TGCGCCAGCAGCTTGGGAGGCTGGAGTGAGCAGTTCTTC. This encodes CASSLGGWSEQFF. The full variable domain, with the rest looked up from reference TRBV5-1 and TRBJ2-1, is KAGVTQTPRYLIKTRGQQVTLSCSPISGHRSVSWYQQTPGQGLQFLFEYFSETQRNKGNFPGRFSGRQFSNSRSEMNVSTLELGDSALYLCASSLGGWSEQFFGPGTRLTVL.

The chain employs TRBV6-5 and TRBJ2-1, with TRBD1 matching 8 bases. The CDR3 totals 15 residues. V trimming: 6 bases; J trimming: 5 bases; junction bases outside the gene matches: 9. The germline CDR1 and CDR2 sequences are MNHEY and SVGAGI. CDR3 nucleotides: TGTGCCAGCAGGCTACCCGGACAGGGCAACAATGAGCAGTTCTTC. Its protein is CASRLPGQGNNEQFF.

This chain links TRBV3-1 (or the pseudogene TRBV3-2) with TRBJ2-6; D may be TRBD2 (6 bases). Germline V gene lookup returns CDR1 LGHDT and CDR2 YNNKEL (reference sequence). The CDR3 extends over 18 amino acids. Trimming stripped 4 bases from V and 0 bases from J, with 16 bases between. The CDR3: CASSRGDLYYSGANVLTF. The CDR3 nucleotides are TGTGCCAGCAGCCGGGGGGACTTATATTACTCTGGGGCCAACGTCCTGACTTTC.

The CDR3 reads CASSQEWASGGKDTQYF. In DNA form, the CDR3 reads TGCGCCAGCAGCCAAGAGTGGGCTAGCGGGGGGAAAGATACGCAGTATTTT. The rearrangement uses TRBV4-1 and TRBJ2-3; 11 nucleotides align to TRBD2. Trimming cost V 0 bases and J 5 bases; bases outside gene matches: 7. CDR3 size: 17 residues. CDR1 is MGHRA, CDR2 YSYEKL, per germline.

The genes are TRBV4-3 and TRBJ2-7, with D possibly TRBD1 on 6 matching bases. V was pared by 0 bases and J by 1 base, with 28 bases between. Germline CDR1 and CDR2: LGHNA and YSLEER. The CDR3 length is 21 residues. Here the CDR3 DNA reads TGCGCCAGCAGCCAAGATTTGCTGGGGGCAGGGTTTCACCCCGGTTCCTACGAGCAGTACTTC. Translation gives CASSQDLLGAGFHPGSYEQYF.

The chain couples TRBV15 to TRBJ2-1, with TRBD1 matching 7 bases. The germline V gene encodes CDR1 LNHNV and CDR2 YYDKDF (reference sequence). The CDR3 has 14 amino acids. V shed 3 bases, J shed 7 bases, and the junction held 6 bases outside the gene matches. The CDR3 region is CATSSSRGPNEQFF. DNA of the CDR3: TGTGCCACCAGCAGTAGTAGGGGGCCGAATGAGCAGTTCTTC.

The chain employs TRBV12-5 and TRBJ2-5; 7 nucleotides match TRBD1. V lost 7 bases, J lost 1 base, and 6 bases stayed unmatched. CDR1 and CDR2 (germline): LGHNT, FRNRAP. The CDR3 contains 14 residues. The CDR3 loop is CASVWGTVQETQYF. Written as DNA, the CDR3 is TGTGCTAGTGTCTGGGGGACAGTCCAAGAGACCCAGTACTTC. Full variable domain (remainder filled in from reference TRBV12-5 and TRBJ2-5): DARVTQTPRHKVTEMGQEVTMRCQPILGHNTVFWYRQTMMQGLELLAYFRNRAPLDDSGMPKDRFSAEMPDATLATLKIQPSEPRDSAVYFCASVWGTVQETQYFGPGTRLLVL.

This clone was seen just once. The chain joins TRBV7-6 to TRBJ2-7; 7 bases line up with TRBD1. Per germline, CDR1 SGHVS and CDR2 FNYEAQ. CDR3 size: 15 residues. V was clipped by 5 bases and J by 3 bases; unmatched bases: 10. CDR3 residues: CASSRVEGAGYEQYF. CDR3 nucleotide sequence: TGTGCCAGCAGCCGGGTTGAGGGGGCCGGCTACGAGCAGTACTTC.

V is TRBV3-1 (or the pseudogene TRBV3-2) and J is TRBJ1-1; D call uncertain. Trimming took 3 bases from V and 6 from J, leaving 14 bases between them. CDR3 length: 14 residues. Germline values: CDR1 LGHDT, CDR2 YNNKEL (reference sequence). The CDR3 DNA reads as TGTGCCAGCAGCCAGGTCCCGGGAGTGGCTGAAGCTTTCTTT. Its protein product is CASSQVPGVAEAFF.

This clone was seen just once. In DNA, the CDR3 is TGTGCCAGCAGCTTAGGTTCAGGGGGCTCAGATACGCAGTATTTT. It yields the protein CASSLGSGGSDTQYF. This rearrangement joins TRBV7-3 to TRBJ2-3; TRBD1 agrees at 8 bases. The V gene's germline CDR1 is SGHTA and CDR2 FQGTGA. V was clipped by 2 bases and J by 4 bases; unmatched bases: 5. This CDR3 comprises 15 residues.

The chain combines TRBV19 with TRBJ1-2, with D tentatively TRBD1 (5 bases). The CDR3 is 14 residues long. Trimming pared 2 bases from V and 2 bases from J, leaving 9 bases between. Germline values: CDR1 LNHDA, CDR2 SQIVND (reference sequence). The CDR3 region is CASSISTDNYGYTF. DNA of the CDR3: TGTGCCAGTAGTATATCGACAGACAACTATGGCTACACCTTC. The complete variable domain, with remaining parts taken from reference TRBV19 and TRBJ1-2, reads DGGITQSPKYLFRKEGQNVTLSCEQNLNHDAMYWYRQDPGQGLRLIYYSQIVNDFQKGDIAEGYSVSREKKESFPLTVTSAQKNPTAFYLCASSISTDNYGYTFGSGTRLTVV.

In this sample, this clone turned up once. Other DNA sequences from this sample encode an identical CDR3 as well. The rearrangement uses TRBV3-1 (or the pseudogene TRBV3-2) and TRBJ2-7; D is undetermined. V gave up 3 bases and J gave up 0 bases, with 3 bases separating them. The CDR3 is 12 residues long. From germline, CDR1 is LGHDT and CDR2 YNNKEL (reference sequence). The CDR3 here is CASSQSSYEQYF. The CDR3 coding sequence is TGTGCCAGCAGCCAGAGCTCCTACGAGCAGTACTTC.

CDR3 region: CASSQPKRQGASTDTQYF. The CDR3, as DNA: TGCGCCAGCAGTCAACCCAAGAGACAGGGTGCGAGCACAGATACGCAGTATTTT. The chain couples TRBV23-1 to TRBJ2-3; TRBD1 aligns across 7 bases. Being an ORF, TRBV23-1 has a function that is uncertain. V shed 2 bases, J shed 0 bases, and the junction held 11 bases outside the gene matches. The CDR3 spans 18 residues.

This chain links TRBV4-1 with TRBJ2-1, with D uncertain. The germline V and J ends were trimmed by 4 bases and 8 bases, with 21 bases remaining between them. The CDR3 contains 16 residues. The germline CDR1 and CDR2 sequences are MGHRA and YSYEKL. CDR3 protein: CASSLLTGGNTHEQFF. The CDR3 coding sequence is TGCGCCAGCAGCCTTTTAACGGGTGGAAACACCCATGAGCAGTTCTTC.

Of note for this clone: Germline and junction disagree at one end, which may indicate a read error. The V gene is TRBV4-1, the J gene TRBJ2-7; TRBD2 aligns across 9 bases. The CDR3 extends over 16 amino acids. CDR1 and CDR2 (germline): MGHRA, YSYEKL. This CDR3 reads CASSQGSSGTPYEQYF. In DNA form, the CDR3 reads TGCGCCAGCAGCCAAGGGTCTAGCGGGACTCCCTATGAGCAGTACTTC.